These T cell receptor beta chains were read from a single sample in a study of CD8 T cells in ankylosing spondylitis. In TCRdb, the 5' RACE reads were re-called with MiXCR into one record per CDR3 protein. The data show 130,000 or so distinct CDR3 sequences, roughly 11% seen once. Sequencing input: blood, either unsorted or a sorted T cell fraction (not recorded which). These TCRs come from a female donor with ankylosing spondylitis or in good health (not recorded which). Both conserved end residues are part of each CDR3. A D gene is named only where the DNA matches it firmly. Clone size, where shown, is once, few, many, or a class for clones that have expanded.

D	V	size	J	CDR3	DNA
NA	TRBV5-1	many	TRBJ2-4	CASSLAMGAGNIQYF	TGCGCCAGCAGCCTGGCCATGGGGGCCGGAAACATTCAGTACTTC
TRBD1	TRBV28	many	TRBJ1-4	CASRLGQGAEKLFF	TGTGCCAGCAGACTGGGACAGGGTGCTGAAAAACTGTTTTTT
TRBD1	TRBV7-2	many	TRBJ2-7	CASSPGQGYEQYF	TGTGCCAGCAGCCCCGGACAGGGATACGAGCAGTACTTC
NA	TRBV5-1	many	TRBJ1-1	CASSLAGGTYTEAFF	TGCGCCAGCAGCTTGGCTGGGGGGACCTACACTGAAGCTTTCTTT
TRBD2	TRBV5-1	many	TRBJ2-7	CASSYGTSLSEQYF	TGCGCCAGCAGCTACGGGACTAGTCTTTCCGAGCAGTACTTC
NA	TRBV29-1	many	TRBJ1-1	CSTLGGAKTEAFF	TGCAGCACACTTGGGGGGGCGAAGACTGAAGCTTTCTTT
NA	TRBV12-3/TRBV12-4	many	TRBJ1-3	CASSLARQTLTIYF	TGTGCCAGCAGTTTAGCGAGACAGACCCTCACCATATATTTT
TRBD2	TRBV6-2/TRBV6-3	NA	TRBJ2-3	CASSYPTSLDTQYF	TGTGCCAGCAGTTACCCGACTAGCCTGGATACGCAGTATTTT
NA	TRBV12-3/TRBV12-4	many	TRBJ2-7	CASSPSWGHEQYF	TGTGCCAGCAGCCCGAGTTGGGGCCACGAGCAGTACTTC
NA	TRBV12-3/TRBV12-4	many	TRBJ1-5	CASSVQGYQPQHF	TGTGCCAGCAGTGTACAGGGTTATCAGCCCCAGCATTTT
TRBD1	TRBV20-1	many	TRBJ2-3	CSAKSVDGQGPDTQYF	TGCAGTGCTAAATCGGTTGATGGACAGGGCCCAGATACGCAGTATTTT
NA	TRBV14	many	TRBJ2-7	CASSIRPGLQYF	TGTGCCAGCAGCATACGACCGGGACTTCAGTACTTC
NA	TRBV18	many	TRBJ1-5	CASSNYGQPQHF	TGTGCCAGCTCAAATTACGGGCAGCCCCAGCATTTT
TRBD2	TRBV5-1	many	TRBJ2-5	CASSLVGLVRETQYF	TGCGCCAGTTCTCTGGTGGGACTAGTAAGAGAGACCCAGTACTTC
TRBD1	TRBV5-8	many	TRBJ2-7	CASSWRTGFYEQYF	TGTGCCAGCAGCTGGAGGACAGGGTTCTACGAGCAGTACTTC
TRBD2	TRBV29-1	many	TRBJ2-2	CSVIQQNGRTGELFF	TGCAGCGTTATACAGCAGAACGGGAGGACCGGGGAGCTGTTTTTT
NA	TRBV28	many	TRBJ1-1	CASSLPGPTEAFF	TGTGCCAGCAGTCTCCCCGGACCAACTGAAGCTTTCTTT
NA	TRBV18	many	TRBJ1-1	CASSPDTTEAFF	TGTGCCAGCTCACCCGATACAACTGAAGCTTTCTTT
NA	TRBV6-2/TRBV6-3	few	TRBJ2-1	CASGPPAFTRWNEQFF	TGTGCCAGCGGTCCTCCCGCTTTCACTAGGTGGAATGAGCAGTTCTTC
NA	TRBV7-2	few	TRBJ1-3	CASSPSRSGNTIYF	TGTGCCAGCAGCCCCTCCCGGTCTGGAAACACCATATATTTT
NA	TRBV10-2	NA	TRBJ1-1	CASRKDGNTEAFF	TGCGCCAGCAGAAAGGACGGGAACACTGAAGCTTTCTTT
TRBD1	TRBV12-3/TRBV12-4	many	TRBJ1-5	CASSDRDFDQPQHF	TGTGCCAGCAGCGACAGGGACTTCGATCAGCCCCAGCATTTT
NA	TRBV12-3/TRBV12-4	many	TRBJ1-5	CASRRSLNQPQHF	TGTGCCAGCAGGAGGTCGTTGAATCAGCCCCAGCATTTT
NA	TRBV9	many	TRBJ2-2	CASNSGGGRTGELFF	TGTGCCAGCAACTCCGGGGGAGGCCGCACCGGGGAGCTGTTTTTT
TRBD1	TRBV10-3	many	TRBJ1-3	CAISGTGAGNTIYF	TGTGCCATCAGTGGGACAGGGGCTGGAAACACCATATATTTT
NA	TRBV13	many	TRBJ1-5	CASSSRGQPQHF	TGTGCCAGCAGCTCCAGGGGACAGCCCCAGCATTTT
TRBD2	TRBV11-2	many	TRBJ2-2	CASSLSGTSGNPGELFF	TGTGCCAGCTCTCTTTCCGGGACTAGCGGGAACCCCGGGGAGCTGTTTTTT
NA	TRBV5-1	few	TRBJ2-1	CASSQTVYEQFF	TGCGCCAGCAGCCAGACGGTATATGAGCAGTTCTTC
TRBD1	TRBV4-1	many	TRBJ1-5	CASSQARTGGQPQHF	TGCGCCAGCAGCCAAGCGAGGACAGGGGGTCAGCCCCAGCATTTT
NA	TRBV20-1	many	TRBJ1-4	CSASIAEKLFF	TGCAGTGCTAGTATCGCTGAAAAACTGTTTTTT
NA	TRBV10-2	many	TRBJ2-3	CATRGRSVTDTQYF	TGCGCCACCAGGGGTCGTTCGGTCACAGATACGCAGTATTTT
NA	TRBV28	NA	TRBJ1-2	CASSLVNYGYPF	TGTGCCAGCAGTTTGGTCAACTATGGCTACCCCTTC
NA	TRBV30	many	TRBJ2-2	CAWSLEELFF	TGTGCCTGGAGCTTGGAGGAGCTGTTTTTT
NA	TRBV5-1	many	TRBJ1-1	CASSFNGLDSGEAFF	TGCGCCAGCAGCTTTAACGGCCTCGACAGCGGAGAAGCTTTCTTT
NA	TRBV5-1	many	TRBJ2-2	CASSLASYAVAGELFF	TGCGCCAGCAGCTTGGCTTCCTACGCAGTTGCCGGGGAGCTGTTTTTT
NA	TRBV6-5	NA	TRBJ2-1	CASSYRARWEYNEQFF	TGTGCCAGCAGTTATCGGGCCCGCTGGGAGTACAATGAGCAGTTCTTC
TRBD2	TRBV4-1	many	TRBJ2-2	CASREAGGPNKNGELFF	TGCGCCAGCAGAGAAGCGGGGGGGCCGAATAAGAACGGGGAGCTGTTTTTT
TRBD1	TRBV5-5	many	TRBJ2-7	CASSAGTGATYEQYF	TGTGCCAGCAGCGCCGGGACAGGAGCTACCTACGAGCAGTACTTC
NA	TRBV18	many	TRBJ1-2	CASSPTRDNYGYTF	TGTGCCAGCTCCCCAACAAGGGATAACTATGGCTACACCTTC
TRBD2	TRBV11-2	NA	TRBJ2-1	CASSFPSGGGEQFF	TGTGCCAGCAGCTTCCCTAGCGGGGGGGGCGAGCAGTTCTTC
NA	TRBV18	many	TRBJ1-5	CASSDQGANQPQHF	TGTGCCAGCTCTGATCAGGGTGCCAATCAGCCCCAGCATTTT
NA	TRBV30	few	TRBJ2-7	CAWSGRLRQWYEQYF	TGTGCCTGGAGTGGACGGCTTCGTCAGTGGTACGAGCAGTACTTC
NA	TRBV19	NA	TRBJ2-3	CASSMSHNTDTQYF	TGTGCCAGTAGTATGAGTCATAACACAGATACGCAGTATTTT
NA	TRBV5-1	few	TRBJ1-3	CASSLEGVRNTIYF	TGCGCCAGCAGCTTGGAGGGGGTGCGGAACACCATATATTTT
NA	TRBV5-4	many	TRBJ1-6	CASSLDGSGGQRLLNSPLHF	TGTGCCAGCAGCTTGGACGGTAGCGGGGGGCAGCGGCTCCTAAATTCACCCCTCCACTTT
NA	TRBV11-3	many	TRBJ1-1	CASSLEVSNTEAFF	TGTGCCAGCAGCTTAGAAGTGTCGAACACTGAAGCTTTCTTT
NA	TRBV7-9	many	TRBJ2-1	CASSLVGSGEQFF	TGTGCCAGCAGCTTAGTCGGGAGCGGTGAGCAGTTCTTC
NA	TRBV7-3	many	TRBJ2-3	CASSPGSSYTQYF	TGTGCCAGCAGCCCAGGCTCCTCGTATACGCAGTATTTT
TRBD1	TRBV29-1	many	TRBJ1-1	CSVDLQGVEAFF	TGCAGCGTTGATTTACAGGGGGTGGAAGCTTTCTTT
NA	TRBV14	many	TRBJ1-6	CASSQAYNSPLHF	TGTGCCAGCAGCCAAGCCTATAATTCACCCCTCCACTTT
TRBD2	TRBV6-5	NA	TRBJ2-3	CASSYSREGTTDTQYF	TGTGCCAGCAGTTACTCGCGGGAGGGGACTACAGATACGCAGTATTTT
NA	TRBV7-9	many	TRBJ1-1	CASSFDRLNTEAFF	TGTGCCAGCAGCTTCGACCGATTGAACACTGAAGCTTTCTTT
TRBD1	TRBV7-9	NA	TRBJ1-1	CASSLGGQRQAFF	TGTGCCAGCAGCTTGGGGGGACAGAGACAAGCTTTCTTT
TRBD1	TRBV18	many	TRBJ2-7	CASSPPGQGISEQYF	TGTGCCAGCTCACCACCAGGACAGGGGATTTCCGAGCAGTACTTC
TRBD1	TRBV25-1	many	TRBJ1-1	CASSLGQVNTEAFF	TGTGCCAGCAGTCTAGGACAGGTGAACACTGAAGCTTTCTTT
NA	TRBV12-3/TRBV12-4	few	TRBJ2-3	CASRHPPLTSTQYF	TGTGCCAGCCGCCATCCTCCCCTCACTTCTACGCAGTATTTT
NA	TRBV6-1	many	TRBJ1-1	CASSPPPAINTEAFF	TGTGCCAGCAGCCCTCCACCGGCGATCAACACTGAAGCTTTCTTT
NA	TRBV12-3/TRBV12-4	many	TRBJ1-1	CASTEYEAFF	TGTGCCAGCACGGAGTATGAAGCTTTCTTT
NA	TRBV20-1	NA	TRBJ2-7	CSARDESYEQYF	TGCAGTGCTAGAGATGAGTCCTACGAGCAGTACTTC
NA	TRBV21-1	many	TRBJ1-4	CASRTGREKLFF	TGTGCCAGCAGGACAGGTCGAGAAAAACTGTTTTTT